The clone carrying this T cell receptor (beta chain) was seen a few times. Its antigen is unknown. With 5 bases clipped from V and 3 bases from J, the junction kept 7 bases outside the gene matches. Germline-derived CDR1 and CDR2 are SGHVS and FQNEAQ. The CDR3 is made up of 14 amino acids. This record comes from a study of T cells after yellow fever vaccination. Overall study: Preparation used SMART-Seq v4 Ultra Low Input for the low-cell-number fractions. General study points: Boosting was followed by the reappearance of most primary-vaccination clones (approximately 95% CD4, about 90% CD8). FACS-sorted repertoires might harbor abundant contaminating clonotypes from the bulk population.

They built TCR cDNA with 5'RACE template switching, a step that put in a universal primer site and UMIs. TCRdb reprocessed the 5' RACE reads with MiXCR, giving one entry per CDR3 protein. The sample lists a few hundred thousand distinct CDR3 sequences, approximately 6.3% occurring once. The sequences come from CD4+ T cells sorted from PBMCs, collected on the day of the yellow fever booster vaccination. The chain employs TRBV7-8 and TRBJ2-7; 7 nucleotides line up with TRBD1. The sequence came from a man younger than 45 who received the YFV17D yellow fever vaccine. CDR3 bases: TGTGCCAGCAGCCCAGGGACAGTCGACTACGAGCAGTACTTC. Translating gives CASSPGTVDYEQYF. Variable domain in full (rest from reference TRBV7-8 and TRBJ2-7): GAGVSQSPRYKVAKRGQDVALRCDPISGHVSLFWYQQALGQGPEFLTYFQNEAQLDKSGLPSDRFFAERPEGSVSTLKIQRTQQEDSAVYLCASSPGTVDYEQYFGPGTRLTVT.